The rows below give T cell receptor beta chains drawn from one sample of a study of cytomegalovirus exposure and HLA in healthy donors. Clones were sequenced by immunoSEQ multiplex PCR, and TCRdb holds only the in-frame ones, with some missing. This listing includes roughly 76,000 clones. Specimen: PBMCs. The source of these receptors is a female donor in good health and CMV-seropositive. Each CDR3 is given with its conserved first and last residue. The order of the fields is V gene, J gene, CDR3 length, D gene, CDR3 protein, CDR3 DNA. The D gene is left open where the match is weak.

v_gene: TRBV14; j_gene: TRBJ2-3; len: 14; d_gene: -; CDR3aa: CASSLTSRIDTQYF; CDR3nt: TGTGCCAGCAGCCTAACCTCTAGGATAGATACGCAGTATTTT
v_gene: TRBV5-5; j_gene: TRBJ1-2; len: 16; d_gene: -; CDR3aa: CASSHGQLLNIYGYTF; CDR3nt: TGTGCCAGCAGCCACGGACAGCTCCTAAATATCTATGGCTACACCTTC
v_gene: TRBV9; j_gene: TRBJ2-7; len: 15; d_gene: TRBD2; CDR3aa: CASSGGTSGTYEQYF; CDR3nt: TGTGCCAGCAGCGGAGGGACTAGCGGGACGTACGAGCAGTACTTC
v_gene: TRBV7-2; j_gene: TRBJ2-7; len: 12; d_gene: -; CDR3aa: CASSFGDYEQYF; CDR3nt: TGTGCCAGCAGCTTCGGGGATTACGAGCAGTACTTC
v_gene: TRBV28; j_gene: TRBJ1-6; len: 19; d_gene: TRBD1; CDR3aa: CASRPRTGEMGVKVAPLHF; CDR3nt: TGTGCCAGCAGACCACGGACAGGGGAGATGGGGGTCAAAGTGGCACCCCTCCACTTT
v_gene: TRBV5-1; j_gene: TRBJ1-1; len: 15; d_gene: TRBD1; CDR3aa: CASSGGQLLNTEAFF; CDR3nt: TGCGCCAGCAGCGGGGGACAGCTTCTGAACACTGAAGCTTTCTTT
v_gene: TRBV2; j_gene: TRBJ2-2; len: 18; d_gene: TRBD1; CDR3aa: CASSPGTGGSWFTGELFF; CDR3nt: TGTGCCAGCAGTCCGGGGACAGGGGGTTCTTGGTTCACCGGGGAGCTGTTTTTT
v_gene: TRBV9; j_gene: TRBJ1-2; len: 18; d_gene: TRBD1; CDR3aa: CASSVEGTGFRGIYGYTF; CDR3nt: TGTGCCAGCAGCGTAGAGGGGACAGGGTTCAGAGGTATCTATGGCTACACCTTC
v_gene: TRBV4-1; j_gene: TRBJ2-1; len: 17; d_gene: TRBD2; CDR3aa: CASSQGTSSYSDNEQFF; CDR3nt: TGCGCCAGCAGCCAAGGGACTAGCTCCTACTCCGACAATGAGCAGTTCTTC
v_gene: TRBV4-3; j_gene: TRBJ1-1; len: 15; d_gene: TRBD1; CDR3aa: CASSGQGFLNTEAFF; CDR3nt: TGCGCCAGCAGCGGACAGGGGTTTCTGAACACTGAAGCTTTCTTT
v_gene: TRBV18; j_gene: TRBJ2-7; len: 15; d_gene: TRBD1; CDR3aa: CASSPRVETGGEQYF; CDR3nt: TGTGCCAGCTCACCACGGGTGGAGACAGGGGGTGAGCAGTACTTC
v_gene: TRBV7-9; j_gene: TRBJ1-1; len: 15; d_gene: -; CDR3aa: CASNLVGTPNTEAFF; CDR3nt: TGTGCCAGCAACTTAGTAGGGACACCGAACACTGAAGCTTTCTTT
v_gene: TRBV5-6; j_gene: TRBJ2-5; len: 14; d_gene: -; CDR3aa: CASSLISTQETQYF; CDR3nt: TGTGCCAGCAGCTTGATCTCTACCCAAGAGACCCAGTACTTC
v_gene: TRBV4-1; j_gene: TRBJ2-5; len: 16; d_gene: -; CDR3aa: CASSQGRGTAQETQYF; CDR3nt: TGCGCCAGCAGCCAAGGACGGGGGACGGCCCAAGAGACCCAGTACTTC
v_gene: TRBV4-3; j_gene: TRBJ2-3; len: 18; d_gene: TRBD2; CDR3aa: CASSQAPGLAGGTDTQYF; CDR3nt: TGCGCCAGCAGCCAAGCCCCGGGACTAGCGGGGGGCACAGATACGCAGTATTTT
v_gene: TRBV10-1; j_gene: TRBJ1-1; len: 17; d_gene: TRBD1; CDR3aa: CASSGGQGAKTTTEAFF; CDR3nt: TGCGCCAGCAGTGGGGGACAGGGGGCGAAAACCACCACTGAAGCTTTCTTT
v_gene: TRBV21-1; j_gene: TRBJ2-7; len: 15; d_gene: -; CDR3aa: CAPLSPGQGAYEQYF; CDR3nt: TGTGCCCCCTTATCCCCGGGACAGGGAGCTTACGAGCAGTACTTC
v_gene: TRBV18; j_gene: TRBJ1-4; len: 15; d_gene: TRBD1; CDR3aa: CASSPTGTGNEKLFF; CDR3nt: TGTGCCAGCTCACCAACAGGGACAGGGAATGAAAAACTGTTTTTT
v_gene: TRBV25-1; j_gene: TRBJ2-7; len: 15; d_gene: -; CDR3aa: CASSAPPEDHYEQYF; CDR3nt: TGTGCCAGCAGTGCCCCACCGGAGGATCACTACGAGCAGTACTTC
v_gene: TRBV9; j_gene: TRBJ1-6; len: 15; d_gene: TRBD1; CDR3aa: CASSVGGTDNSPLHF; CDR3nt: TGTGCCAGCAGCGTAGGCGGGACAGATAATTCACCCCTCCACTTT
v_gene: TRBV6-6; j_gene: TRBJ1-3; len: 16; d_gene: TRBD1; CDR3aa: CASRRDRANSGNTIYF; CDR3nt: TGTGCCAGCAGACGGGACAGGGCCAACTCTGGAAACACCATATATTTT
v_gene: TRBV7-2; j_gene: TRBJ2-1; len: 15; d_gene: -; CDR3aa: CASSLLASSYNEQFF; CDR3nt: TGTGCCAGCAGCTTACTAGCGAGCTCCTACAATGAGCAGTTCTTC
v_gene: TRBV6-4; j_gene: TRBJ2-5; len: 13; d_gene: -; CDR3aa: CASSVGEAETQYF; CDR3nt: TGTGCCAGCAGTGTAGGGGAAGCGGAGACCCAGTACTTC
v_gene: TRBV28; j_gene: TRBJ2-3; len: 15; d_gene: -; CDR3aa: CASSLLGASTDTQYF; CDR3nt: TGTGCCAGCAGTTTGCTGGGGGCCTCCACAGATACGCAGTATTTT
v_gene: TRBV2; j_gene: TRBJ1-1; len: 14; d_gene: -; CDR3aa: CASSHKGMNTEAFF; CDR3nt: TGTGCCAGCAGCCACAAGGGGATGAACACTGAAGCTTTCTTT
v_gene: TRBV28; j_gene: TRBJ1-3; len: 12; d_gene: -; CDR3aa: CASSNSGNTIYF; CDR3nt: TGTGCCAGCTCAAACTCTGGAAACACCATATATTTT
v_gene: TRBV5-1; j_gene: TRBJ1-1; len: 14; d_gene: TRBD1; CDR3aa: CASSPDRVNTEAFF; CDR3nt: TGCGCCAGCAGCCCAGACAGGGTGAACACTGAAGCTTTCTTT
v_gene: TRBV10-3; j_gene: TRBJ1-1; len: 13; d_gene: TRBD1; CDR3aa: CAIRGQGRTEAFF; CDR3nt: TGTGCCATCAGGGGACAGGGACGGACTGAAGCTTTCTTT
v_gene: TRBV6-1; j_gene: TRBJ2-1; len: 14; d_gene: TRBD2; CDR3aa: CASSELAGEKEQFF; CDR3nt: TGTGCCAGCAGTGAACTAGCGGGAGAGAAAGAGCAGTTCTTC
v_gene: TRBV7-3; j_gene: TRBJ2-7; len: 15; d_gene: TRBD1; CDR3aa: CASSPSGQGSYEQYF; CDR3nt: TGTGCCAGCAGCCCCTCGGGACAGGGCTCCTACGAGCAGTACTTC
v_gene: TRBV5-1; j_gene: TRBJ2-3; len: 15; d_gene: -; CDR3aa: CASSQGQLSTDTQYF; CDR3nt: TGCGCCAGCAGCCAGGGCCAGTTAAGCACAGATACGCAGTATTTT
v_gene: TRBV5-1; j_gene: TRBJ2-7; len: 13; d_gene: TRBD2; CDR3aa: CASGLAGETEQYF; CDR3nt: TGCGCCAGCGGACTAGCGGGGGAGACCGAGCAGTACTTC
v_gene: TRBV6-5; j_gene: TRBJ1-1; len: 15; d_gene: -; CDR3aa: CASSYATPQDTEAFF; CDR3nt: TGTGCCAGCAGTTACGCGACCCCCCAGGACACTGAAGCTTTCTTT
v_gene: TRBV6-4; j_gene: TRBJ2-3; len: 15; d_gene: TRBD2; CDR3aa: CASSPRGGEGDTQYF; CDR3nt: TGTGCCAGCAGTCCCCGGGGAGGGGAGGGAGATACGCAGTATTTT
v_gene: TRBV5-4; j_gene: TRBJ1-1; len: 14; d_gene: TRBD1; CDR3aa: CASSLYGTGGEAFF; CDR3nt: TGTGCCAGCAGCTTGTATGGGACAGGGGGTGAAGCTTTCTTT
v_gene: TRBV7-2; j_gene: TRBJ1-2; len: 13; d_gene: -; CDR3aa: CASSRPGDYGYTF; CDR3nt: TGTGCCAGCAGCCGCCCAGGGGACTATGGCTACACCTTC
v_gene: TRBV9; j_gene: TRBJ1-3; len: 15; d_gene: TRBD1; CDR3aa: CASSAQGDSGNTIYF; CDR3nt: TGTGCCAGCAGCGCCCAGGGGGACTCTGGAAACACCATATATTTT
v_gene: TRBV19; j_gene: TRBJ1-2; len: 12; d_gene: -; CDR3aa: CASSPRAYGYTF; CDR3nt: TGTGCCAGTAGTCCGAGGGCCTATGGCTACACCTTC
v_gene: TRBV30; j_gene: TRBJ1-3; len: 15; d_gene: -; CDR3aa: CAWSAMGAAGNTIYF; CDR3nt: TGTGCCTGGAGTGCTATGGGGGCTGCTGGAAACACCATATATTTT
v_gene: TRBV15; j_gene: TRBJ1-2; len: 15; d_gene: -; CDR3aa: CATSRDGERIYGYTF; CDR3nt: TGTGCCACCAGCAGAGATGGTGAGAGGATTTATGGCTACACCTTC
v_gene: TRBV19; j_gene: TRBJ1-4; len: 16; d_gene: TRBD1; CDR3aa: CASSPPTGAVNEKLFF; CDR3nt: TGTGCCAGTAGCCCTCCGACAGGGGCAGTTAATGAAAAACTGTTTTTT